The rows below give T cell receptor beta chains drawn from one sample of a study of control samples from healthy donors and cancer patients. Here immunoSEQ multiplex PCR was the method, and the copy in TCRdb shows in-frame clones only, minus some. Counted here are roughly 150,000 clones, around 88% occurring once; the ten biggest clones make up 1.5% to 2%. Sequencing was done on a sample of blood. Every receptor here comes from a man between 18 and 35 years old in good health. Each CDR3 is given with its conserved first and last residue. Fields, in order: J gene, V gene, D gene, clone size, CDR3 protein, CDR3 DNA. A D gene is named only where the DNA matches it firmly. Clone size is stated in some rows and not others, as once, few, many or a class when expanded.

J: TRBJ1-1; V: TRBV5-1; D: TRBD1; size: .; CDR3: CASGVRDRNTEAFF; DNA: TGCGCCAGCGGGGTAAGGGACAGGAACACTGAAGCTTTCTTT
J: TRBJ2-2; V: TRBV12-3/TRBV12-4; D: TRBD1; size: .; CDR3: CASSSTGDGELFF; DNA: TGTGCCAGCAGTTCGACAGGGGACGGGGAGCTGTTTTTT
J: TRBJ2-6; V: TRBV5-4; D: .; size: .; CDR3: CATGGQANSGANVLTF; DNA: TGTGCCACCGGAGGGCAGGCGAACTCTGGGGCCAACGTCCTGACTTTC
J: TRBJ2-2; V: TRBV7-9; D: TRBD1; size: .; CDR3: CASSSWHGQGKAGELFF; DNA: TGTGCCAGCAGCTCGTGGCACGGACAGGGGAAGGCCGGGGAGCTGTTTTTT
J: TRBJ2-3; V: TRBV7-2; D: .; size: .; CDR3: CASSSFTSTDTQYF; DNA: TGTGCCAGCAGCTCCTTTACTAGCACAGATACGCAGTATTTT
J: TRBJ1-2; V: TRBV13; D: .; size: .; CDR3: CASSPGRAYGYTF; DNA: TGTGCCAGCAGTCCGGGCAGGGCCTATGGCTACACCTTC
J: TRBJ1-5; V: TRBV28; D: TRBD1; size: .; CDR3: CASTRTGRNQPQHF; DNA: TGTGCCAGCACCCGGACAGGGAGGAATCAGCCCCAGCATTTT
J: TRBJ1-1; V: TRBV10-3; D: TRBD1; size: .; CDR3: CAIRKTGEEGTEAFF; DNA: TGTGCCATCAGGAAGACAGGGGAGGAGGGCACTGAAGCTTTCTTT
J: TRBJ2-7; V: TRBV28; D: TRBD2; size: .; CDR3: CASSVPSGGAYEQYF; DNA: TGTGCCAGCAGTGTTCCTAGCGGGGGGGCCTACGAGCAGTACTTC
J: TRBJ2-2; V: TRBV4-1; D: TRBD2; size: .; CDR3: CASSHLPRGVGELFF; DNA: TGCGCCAGCAGCCACCTCCCCCGGGGGGTCGGGGAGCTGTTTTTT
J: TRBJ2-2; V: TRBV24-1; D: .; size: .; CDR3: CATRALQGPGELFF; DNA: TGTGCCACCAGGGCCCTACAGGGACCCGGGGAGCTGTTTTTT
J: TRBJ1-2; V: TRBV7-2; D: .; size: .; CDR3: CASMPWGYSGYTF; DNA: TGTGCCAGCATGCCGTGGGGGTACAGTGGCTACACCTTC
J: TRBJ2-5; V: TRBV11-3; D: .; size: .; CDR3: CASSSHRDGQETQYF; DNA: TGTGCCAGCAGCTCTCATCGGGACGGACAAGAGACCCAGTACTTC
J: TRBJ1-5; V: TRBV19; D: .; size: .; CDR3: CASSIGERSNQPQHF; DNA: TGTGCCAGTAGTATAGGTGAGCGTAGCAATCAGCCCCAGCATTTT
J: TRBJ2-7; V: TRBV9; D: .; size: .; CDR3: CASSVGQGEVVYEQYF; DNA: TGTGCCAGCAGCGTAGGGCAGGGGGAGGTTGTCTACGAGCAGTACTTC
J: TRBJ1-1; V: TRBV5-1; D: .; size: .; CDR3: CASSLGPNTEAFF; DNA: TGCGCCAGCAGCTTGGGTCCGAACACTGAAGCTTTCTTT
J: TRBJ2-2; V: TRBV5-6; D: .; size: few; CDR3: CASSLYRQEGTGELFF; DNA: TGTGCCAGCAGCTTGTATCGTCAGGAGGGGACCGGGGAGCTGTTTTTT
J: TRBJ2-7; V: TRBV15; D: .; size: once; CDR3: CATSRAEGAPGTYEQYF; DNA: TGTGCCACCAGCAGAGCAGAGGGAGCCCCGGGCACCTACGAGCAGTACTTC
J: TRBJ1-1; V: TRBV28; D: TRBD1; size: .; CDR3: CASSPAGQAYTEAFF; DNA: TGTGCCAGCAGTCCGGCGGGACAGGCTTACACTGAAGCTTTCTTT
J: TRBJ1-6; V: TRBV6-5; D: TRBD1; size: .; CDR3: CASSQDRGGSGLHF; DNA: TGTGCCAGCAGCCAGGACAGGGGGGGATCGGGCCTCCACTTT
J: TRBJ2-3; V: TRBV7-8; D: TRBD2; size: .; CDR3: CASSLAWVQRGGTDTQYF; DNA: TGTGCCAGCAGCTTAGCCTGGGTGCAGCGGGGGGGCACAGATACGCAGTATTTT
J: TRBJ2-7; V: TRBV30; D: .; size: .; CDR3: CAWRAGSNSDEQYF; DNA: TGTGCCTGGAGGGCCGGGTCAAATAGCGACGAGCAGTACTTC
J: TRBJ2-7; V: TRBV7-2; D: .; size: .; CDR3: CASSLQPFEGEYYEQYF; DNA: TGTGCCAGCAGCCTCCAACCGTTCGAGGGGGAATACTACGAGCAGTACTTC
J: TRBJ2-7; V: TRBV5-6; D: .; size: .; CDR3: CASSRTAGYEQYF; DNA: TGTGCCAGCAGCCGGACGGCGGGGTACGAGCAGTACTTC
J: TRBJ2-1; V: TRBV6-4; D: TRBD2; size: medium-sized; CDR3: CASSDSSGGASNEQFF; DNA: TGTGCCAGCAGTGACTCTAGCGGGGGGGCATCCAATGAGCAGTTCTTC
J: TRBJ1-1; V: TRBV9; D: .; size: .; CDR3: CASSVAGSTEAFF; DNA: TGTGCCAGCAGCGTGGCAGGGAGCACTGAAGCTTTCTTT
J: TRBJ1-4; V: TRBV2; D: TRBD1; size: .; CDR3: CASSRDRGNEKLFF; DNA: TGTGCCAGCAGTCGGGACAGGGGGAATGAAAAACTGTTTTTT
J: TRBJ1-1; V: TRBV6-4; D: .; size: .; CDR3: CASSGTERTAVGNTEAFF; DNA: TGTGCCAGCAGTGGGACCGAACGGACAGCCGTTGGTAACACTGAAGCTTTCTTT
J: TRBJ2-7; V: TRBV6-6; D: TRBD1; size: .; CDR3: CASSYSGQGGYEQYF; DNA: TGTGCCAGCAGTTACTCGGGACAGGGAGGCTACGAGCAGTACTTC
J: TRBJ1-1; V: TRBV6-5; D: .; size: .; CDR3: CASTNAEAMNTEAFF; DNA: TGTGCCAGCACCAATGCGGAAGCGATGAACACTGAAGCTTTCTTT
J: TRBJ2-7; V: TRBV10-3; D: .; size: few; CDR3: CAISESTDYEQYF; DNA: TGTGCCATCAGTGAGTCGACGGACTACGAGCAGTACTTC
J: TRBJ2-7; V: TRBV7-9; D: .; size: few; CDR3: CASSVHTGIYEQYF; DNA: TGTGCCAGCAGCGTGCATACAGGGATCTACGAGCAGTACTTC
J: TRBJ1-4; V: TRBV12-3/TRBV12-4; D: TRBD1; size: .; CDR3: CASDRGNEKLFF; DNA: TGTGCCAGTGACAGGGGTAATGAAAAACTGTTTTTT
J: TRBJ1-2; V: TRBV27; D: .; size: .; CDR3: CASSSSGQLGIYGYTF; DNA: TGTGCCAGCAGTTCATCAGGACAGCTGGGTATCTATGGCTACACCTTC
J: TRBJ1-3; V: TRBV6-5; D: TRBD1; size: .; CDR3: CASSLGTAKTGNTIYF; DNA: TGTGCCAGCAGTTTGGGGACAGCAAAAACTGGAAACACCATATATTTT
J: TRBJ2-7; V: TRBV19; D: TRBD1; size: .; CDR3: CASKGTGAYEQYF; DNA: TGTGCCAGTAAAGGGACAGGAGCCTACGAGCAGTACTTC
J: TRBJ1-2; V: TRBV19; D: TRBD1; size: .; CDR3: CASSDGQGSRFPYYTF; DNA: TGTGCCAGTAGCGACGGACAGGGCTCTCGCTTTCCCTACTACACCTTC
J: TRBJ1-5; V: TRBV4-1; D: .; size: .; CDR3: CASSQSDNKNQPQHF; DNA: TGCGCCAGCAGCCAATCGGACAACAAAAATCAGCCCCAGCATTTT
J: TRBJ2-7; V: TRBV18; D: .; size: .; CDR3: CASSPPKAGARYEQYF; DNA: TGTGCCAGCTCACCACCCAAGGCAGGGGCTAGGTACGAGCAGTACTTC
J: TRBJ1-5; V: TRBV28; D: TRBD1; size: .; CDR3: CASSTGTGQPQHF; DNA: TGTGCCAGCAGCACCGGGACAGGGCAGCCCCAGCATTTT
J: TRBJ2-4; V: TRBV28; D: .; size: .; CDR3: CASSLEWGVAKNIQYF; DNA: TGTGCCAGCAGTTTAGAGTGGGGGGTAGCCAAAAACATTCAGTACTTC
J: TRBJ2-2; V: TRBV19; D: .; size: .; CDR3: CASTPGWEVGTGELFF; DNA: TGTGCCAGTACCCCAGGGTGGGAAGTGGGAACCGGGGAGCTGTTTTTT
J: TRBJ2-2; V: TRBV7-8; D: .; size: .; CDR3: CASSLVGFGPKTGELFF; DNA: TGTGCCAGCAGCTTAGTAGGGTTCGGACCCAAAACCGGGGAGCTGTTTTTT
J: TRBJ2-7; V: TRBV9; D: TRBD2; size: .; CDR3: CASSPRLAGDYEQYF; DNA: TGTGCCAGCAGCCCAAGACTAGCGGGAGACTACGAGCAGTACTTC
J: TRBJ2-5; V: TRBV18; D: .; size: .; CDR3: CASSPLTLQETQYF; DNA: TGTGCCAGCTCACCATTGACCCTCCAAGAGACCCAGTACTTC
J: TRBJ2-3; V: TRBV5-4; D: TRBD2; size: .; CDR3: CASSFLKSGGKDTQYF; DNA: TGTGCCAGCAGCTTTCTCAAAAGCGGGGGGAAAGATACGCAGTATTTT
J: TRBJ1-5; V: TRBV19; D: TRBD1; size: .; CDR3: CASSQDRVGNQPQHF; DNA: TGTGCCAGTAGCCAGGACAGGGTTGGCAATCAGCCCCAGCATTTT
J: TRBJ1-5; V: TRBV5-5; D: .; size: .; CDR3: CASSLIGPGSSNQPQHF; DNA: TGTGCCAGCAGCTTGATAGGGCCGGGATCGAGCAATCAGCCCCAGCATTTT
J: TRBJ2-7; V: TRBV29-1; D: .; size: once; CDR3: CSVEDNYEQYF; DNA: TGCAGCGTTGAAGATAACTACGAGCAGTACTTC
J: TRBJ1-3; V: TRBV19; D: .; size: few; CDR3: CASSARGNTIYF; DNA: TGTGCCAGTAGTGCCAGGGGAAACACCATATATTTT
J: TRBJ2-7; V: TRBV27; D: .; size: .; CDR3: CASSFGGGYEQYF; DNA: TGTGCCAGCAGTTTTGGAGGGGGCTACGAGCAGTACTTC
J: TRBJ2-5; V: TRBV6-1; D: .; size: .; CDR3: CASSESGADETQYF; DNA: TGTGCCAGCAGTGAATCCGGGGCAGACGAGACCCAGTACTTC
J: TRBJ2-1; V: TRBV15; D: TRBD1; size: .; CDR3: CATSRDLGTAYNEQFF; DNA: TGTGCCACCAGCAGAGATCTCGGGACAGCCTACAATGAGCAGTTCTTC
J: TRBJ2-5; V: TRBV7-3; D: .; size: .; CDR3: CASSSSVRAGQETQYF; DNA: TGTGCCAGCAGCTCCTCTGTTCGAGCGGGCCAAGAGACCCAGTACTTC